This paragraph covers one T cell receptor (beta chain) sequence. Its target antigen remains unknown. There are no base qualities to consult, and no much larger clone falls within one base. Expansion of CD8+CD57+ cells had been shown by flow cytometry in the patients chosen for sequencing. All patients had severe acquired aplastic anemia diagnosed by International Study of Aplastic Anemia and Agranulocytosis and Camitta criteria. At the time blood was sampled, none of the patients had received any therapy. The study deep-sequenced TCR repertoires of sorted CD4+ and CD8+ blood T cells from severe aplastic anemia patients and healthy subjects. Patients were enrolled in the USA under clinicaltrials.gov protocols 00001620, 01623167, 00001397, 00071045, 00081523 and 00961064. Ficoll-Paque density gradient centrifugation was used to isolate peripheral blood mononuclear cells. CD4+ and CD8+ T cells were sorted by FACS or magnetic beads before DNA extraction.

These data come from a study of CD8+CD57+ T cells in acquired aplastic anemia (dated by TCRdb to between 2018 and 2020). For context, the study as a whole: On average, sorted CD4+ and CD8+ cells yielded around 3.1 ug of extracted DNA, with a range of about 0.17 to 27.4 ug. CD8+CD57+ expansion was defined as frequency above the mean frequency observed in healthy subjects.

The study at large found these results: Around 28 CD8+ CDR3 sequences were found to be shared between patients and controls, but these sequences appeared to be highly expressed in patients and within the immunodominant clones of the patients. Patients and healthy controls showed no significant difference in CD8+ Simpson's diversity (P=0.060).

Based on the germline V gene, the CDR1 and CDR2 sequences are SGHTA and FQGTGA. V was cut back by 1 base and J by 4 bases, leaving a gap of 23 bases between them. Inclusive of the bounding cysteine and valine, the CDR3 is 18 residues long. Just CDR3 DNA is preserved here, 54 bases in frame from base 1. Profiling of TCR beta VDJ combinations and CDR3 sequences used genomic DNA as the template. An Illumina HiSeq 2000 was used for TCR repertoire sequencing. From the authors' description of their analysis: TRBV/TRBJ rearrangement plots, CDR3 size and DJ length profiles, and Simpson's diversity index were used to evaluate the repertoires. The most abundant DNA sequence in the deep sequencing data was defined as the immunodominant clone. CDR3 amino acid sequences were screened for sharing across subjects and compared with published repertoires and the VDJdb database. TCRdb took the public reads, trimmed them with fastp at Q25, ran MiXCR for clone calling and kept in-frame beta chains. Rows merge per CDR3 protein into single entries with the most common DNA and genes. The V and J calls come from TCRdb's annotation, not from the publication. This sample holds hundreds of thousands of distinct CDR3 sequences; 65% to 90% were observed only once. 35% to 50% of the sample goes to the ten largest clones.

The clonotype originates from a human donor with aplastic anemia. Recombination linked TRBV7-3 to TRBJ2-7; the D call is possibly TRBD1 or TRBD2, each sharing 5 bases. What was sequenced was sorted CD4+, CD8+, or CD8+CD57+ T cells (not recorded which) from PBMCs. The bases read TGTGCCAGCAGCTTAAATGGGGGTTCGAACACCGGGGAGTACGAGCAGTACGTC. Protein translation: CASSLNGGSNTGEYEQYV.